These 25 T cell receptor beta chains came from one sample sequenced in a study of T cell responses to AZD1222 COVID-19 vaccine. TCRdb's copy holds only in-frame clones and misses some; the assay was immunoSEQ multiplex PCR. Here the sample spans 130,000 to 150,000 clones, 90% being singletons. Sequencing was performed on peripheral blood, taken on day 0 of AZD1222 vaccination. The receptors originated from an adult in good health.

This rearrangement joins TRBV5-1 to TRBJ1-2; D gene ambiguous. The CDR3 totals 15 residues. CDR1 and CDR2 (germline): SGHRS, YFSETQ. The V gene lost 4 bases and the J gene lost 6 bases, with 19 bases spanning the gap. CDR3 in amino acids: CASSPAAAIYDGYTF. The CDR3, as DNA: TGCGCCAGCAGCCCAGCAGCAGCGATATACGATGGCTACACCTTC. Based on the CDR3 plus reference TRBV5-1 and TRBJ1-2, the full variable domain is KAGVTQTPRYLIKTRGQQVTLSCSPISGHRSVSWYQQTPGQGLQFLFEYFSETQRNKGNFPGRFSGRQFSNSRSEMNVSTLELGDSALYLCASSPAAAIYDGYTFGSGTRLTVV.

The rearrangement joins TRBV3-1 (or the pseudogene TRBV3-2) to TRBJ1-3, with D maybe TRBD1 (6 bases). Germline-derived CDR1 and CDR2 are LGHDT and YNNKEL (reference sequence). The CDR3 is 15 residues long. V lost 4 bases, J lost 3 bases, and 13 bases lay in between. The CDR3 spells CASSPVPGHGNTIYF. The CDR3 nucleotides are TGTGCCAGCAGCCCGGTCCCGGGACATGGAAACACCATATATTTT.

The chain is built from TRBV3-1 (or the pseudogene TRBV3-2) and TRBJ2-5; D unresolved. The V and J ends lost 6 bases and 3 bases respectively, with 14 bases between them. Germline CDR1 and CDR2: LGHDT and YNNKEL (reference sequence). This CDR3 comprises 14 residues. The CDR3 DNA reads TGTGCCAGCAGGGGTACGAGTGTTAAAGAGACCCAGTACTTC. As protein: CASRGTSVKETQYF.

The gene calls are TRBV14 and TRBJ2-7; 8 positions agree with TRBD2. CDR1 and CDR2 from the germline V gene are SGHDN and FVKESK. V gave up 4 bases and J gave up 2 bases; unmatched junction bases: 10. The CDR3 runs 16 residues. As DNA, the CDR3 is TGTGCCAGCAGCCTCCAAAGCACTAGCGGTACCTACGAGCAGTACTTC. The encoded protein is CASSLQSTSGTYEQYF.

This clone showed up just once. This chain links TRBV6-6 with TRBJ2-1; D tentatively fits TRBD1 or TRBD2 (5 bases each). Germline CDR1 reads MNHNY; CDR2 reads SVGAGI (reference sequence). Trimming left V 6 bases short and J 3 bases short, with 12 bases between. The CDR3 consists of 14 residues. CDR3: CASSYRDGYNEQFF. Written as DNA, the CDR3 is TGTGCCAGCAGCTACCGGGACGGCTACAATGAGCAGTTCTTC.

CDR3 residues: CASSVGGLANTGELFF. For the CDR3, the DNA is TGTGCCAGCAGCGTAGGGGGACTAGCGAACACCGGGGAGCTGTTTTTT. The rearrangement links TRBV9 to TRBJ2-2; 8 positions agree with TRBD2. Germline lookup yields CDR1 SGDLS and CDR2 YYNGEE. V shed 0 bases and J 0 bases; nucleotides not matched to a gene: 1. CDR3 size: 16 residues.

The chain is built from TRBV7-3 and TRBJ2-2; D is undetermined. With 4 bases removed from V and 5 bases from J, the gap between germline ends came to 11 bases. The CDR3 has 14 residues. The germline V gene encodes CDR1 SGHTA and CDR2 FQGTGA. Here the CDR3 reads CASSSGGGTGELFF. As DNA, the CDR3 is TGTGCCAGCAGCTCCGGTGGTGGGACCGGGGAGCTGTTTTTT.

J is TRBJ2-1 and V is TRBV12-5; TRBD2 agrees at 9 bases. The trim removed 0 bases at V and 9 bases at J, leaving 12 bases unmatched. The CDR3 extends over 17 amino acids. The germline V gene encodes CDR1 LGHNT and CDR2 FRNRAP. The CDR3 DNA sequence: TGTGCTAGTGGTTTGGTAAGGGAGCTAGCGGGGTTCGGTGAGCAGTTCTTC. This sequence encodes CASGLVRELAGFGEQFF.

This chain connects TRBV3-1 (or the pseudogene TRBV3-2) to TRBJ2-7; D is uncertain. This CDR3 spans 14 amino acids. In germline, CDR1 is LGHDT, CDR2 YNNKEL (reference sequence). V lost 0 bases and J 3 bases, leaving 9 bases between the germline ends. The CDR3 DNA reads TGTGCCAGCAGCCAAGATGGCTTTCTCTACGAGCAGTACTTC. This encodes CASSQDGFLYEQYF.

V is TRBV28 and J is TRBJ1-2, with 7 bases that match TRBD1. The V gene's germline CDR1 is MDHEN and CDR2 SYDVKM. V lost 3 bases to trimming and J lost 4 bases; unmatched junction nucleotides: 5. This CDR3 region has 14 residues. CDR3 region: CASSFGRGLYGYTF. In DNA, the CDR3 is TGTGCCAGCAGTTTTGGGAGGGGGCTCTATGGCTACACCTTC.

This sequence joins TRBV19 and TRBJ1-4; the D gene is possibly TRBD1 (6 bases). Germline V lookup: CDR1 LNHDA, CDR2 SQIVND (reference sequence). Trimming removed 6 bases at V and 6 bases at J, with 26 bases between. This CDR3 comprises 18 residues. As DNA, the CDR3 is TGTGCCAGTAGCCTCCACATCGCTACAGGGAGAGGCGATGAAAAACTGTTTTTT. Protein sequence: CASSLHIATGRGDEKLFF.

The chain links TRBV5-1 to TRBJ2-1; 7 nucleotides match TRBD1. Germline CDR1 reads SGHRS; CDR2 reads YFSETQ. The CDR3 sequence is 11 residues long. Trimming cost V 9 bases and J 8 bases; bases outside gene matches: 5. The CDR3 DNA reads as TGCGCCACCAAGGGGGCCGATGAGCAGTTCTTC. It specifies CATKGADEQFF. Filled out from reference TRBV5-1 and TRBJ2-1, the complete variable domain reads KAGVTQTPRYLIKTRGQQVTLSCSPISGHRSVSWYQQTPGQGLQFLFEYFSETQRNKGNFPGRFSGRQFSNSRSEMNVSTLELGDSALYLCATKGADEQFFGPGTRLTVL.

This clone was found once. The genes are TRBV11-2 and TRBJ1-4; D ambiguous. The length of the CDR3 is 11 residues. V gave up 4 bases and J gave up 8 bases, with 5 bases separating them. Germline assignment: CDR1 SGHAT and CDR2 FQNNGV. CDR3: CASSSGEKLFF. As DNA, the CDR3 is TGTGCCAGCAGCTCGGGGGAAAAACTGTTTTTT.

The chain is built from TRBV5-1 and TRBJ2-2, with no clear D. V was shortened by 0 bases and J by 3 bases, with 9 bases between the two germline ends. The CDR3 contains 15 residues. The V gene's germline CDR1 is SGHRS and CDR2 YFSETQ. CDR3 sequence reads: CASSLEGRDTGELFF. The CDR3 bases are TGCGCCAGCAGCTTGGAGGGTAGAGACACCGGGGAGCTGTTTTTT.

V gene TRBV5-1 combines with J gene TRBJ2-3; 11 bases align to TRBD1. CDR1 and CDR2 (germline): SGHRS, YFSETQ. J lost 5 bases, V lost 4 bases, and 6 bases had no gene match. The CDR3 spans 15 residues. The CDR3 reads CASSTGQGAVDTQYF. For the CDR3, the DNA is TGCGCCAGCAGCACCGGACAGGGGGCAGTAGATACGCAGTATTTT.

The rearrangement links TRBV14 to TRBJ2-1, with D possibly being TRBD2 (7 bases). Trimming took 3 bases from V and 8 from J, leaving 17 bases between them. The length of the CDR3 is 15 residues. The germline gives CDR1 SGHDN, CDR2 FVKESK. The CDR3 nucleotides read TGTGCCAGCAGCCAGATGATGGGGGGGGGCGATGAGCAGTTCTTC. It specifies CASSQMMGGGDEQFF.

This chain uses TRBV19 with TRBJ1-1; 9 nucleotides line up with TRBD1. The CDR3 loop spans 13 amino acids. The germline V gene has CDR1 LNHDA and CDR2 SQIVND (reference sequence). J lost 3 bases, V lost 9 bases, and 5 bases had no gene match. The CDR3 loop is CASGQGMDTEAFF. The CDR3 DNA sequence: TGTGCCAGCGGACAGGGGATGGACACTGAAGCTTTCTTT. Full variable domain (missing parts from reference TRBV19 and TRBJ1-1): DGGITQSPKYLFRKEGQNVTLSCEQNLNHDAMYWYRQDPGQGLRLIYYSQIVNDFQKGDIAEGYSVSREKKESFPLTVTSAQKNPTAFYLCASGQGMDTEAFFGQGTRLTVV.

J is TRBJ2-2 and V is TRBV6-4, with TRBD2 matching over 7 bases. Trimming at V came to 5 bases and at J to 6 bases, leaving 6 bases not matched to a gene. This CDR3 has 14 residues. Germline V CDR1 and CDR2: MRHNA, SNTAGT. The CDR3 DNA follows: TGTGCCAGCAGTCTCACCCTAGCGGCCGGGGAGCTGTTTTTT. Its translation is CASSLTLAAGELFF.

The chain couples TRBV6-5 to TRBJ1-1; possibly TRBD1 for D (6 bases). The V end was cut by 5 bases, the J end by 0 bases, with 13 bases between. Germline V lookup: CDR1 MNHEY, CDR2 SVGAGI. The CDR3 contains 15 residues. CDR3 nucleotide sequence: TGTGCCAGCAGTCCCTGGGACACCCTGAACACTGAAGCTTTCTTT. Translation gives CASSPWDTLNTEAFF.

This chain uses TRBV10-3 with TRBJ2-2; D perhaps matches TRBD2 (6 bases). There are 15 residues in the CDR3. V was shortened by 8 bases and J by 7 bases, with 20 bases between the two germline ends. Germline CDR1 and CDR2: ENHRY and SYGVKD. Written as DNA, the CDR3 is TGTGCCATCGGGTCTAGCGAGGGTATTGGCGGGGAGCTGTTTTTT. Translated: CAIGSSEGIGGELFF.

The chain is built from TRBV11-2 and TRBJ2-1, with 8 bases matching TRBD2. CDR3 length: 19 amino acids. Germline values: CDR1 SGHAT, CDR2 FQNNGV. V lost 4 bases and J lost 2; bases outside the gene matches: 16. The CDR3 DNA sequence: TGTGCCAGCAGCTCAGTCCTCCCTAGCGGGCGGACCCCCTACAATGAGCAGTTCTTC. Translated, it gives CASSSVLPSGRTPYNEQFF.

This clone was found once. The V call is TRBV7-2, the J call TRBJ1-2, with TRBD1 matching 7 bases. Trimming removed 5 bases from V and 5 bases from J; junction bases left unmatched: 14. The germline V gene encodes CDR1 SGHTA and CDR2 FQGNSA. The CDR3 extends over 16 amino acids. The CDR3 sequence is CASSDQPTGWFYGYTF. Here the CDR3 DNA reads TGTGCCAGCAGCGACCAACCGACAGGGTGGTTTTATGGCTACACCTTC.

The chain combines TRBV11-3 with TRBJ2-1, with 11 bases lining up with TRBD2. The CDR3 extends over 17 amino acids. J gave up 4 bases and V 1 base, and 6 bases lay outside the gene matches. Looked up from germline, CDR1 is SGHNT and CDR2 is YENEEA. The CDR3 coding sequence is TGTGCCAGCAGCTTAGGCCCCGGGACTAGCGGTTACAATGAGCAGTTCTTC. Amino acids: CASSLGPGTSGYNEQFF.

The rearrangement joins TRBV12-3 or TRBV12-4 to TRBJ1-2, with 7 positions matching TRBD1. The junction had 5 bases not matched to a gene; V was cut back by 5 bases and J by 5 bases. This CDR3 is built from 13 residues. This chain's CDR3 is CASSPGTAYGYTF. The CDR3 region has the DNA TGTGCCAGCAGTCCTGGGACAGCTTATGGCTACACCTTC.

This chain uses TRBV19 with TRBJ2-5, with D unresolved. Germline V CDR1 and CDR2: LNHDA, SQIVND (reference sequence). The CDR3 covers 16 residues. V lost 8 bases, J lost 1 base, and 20 bases lay in between. The CDR3, as DNA: TGTGCCAGTTCGGTGGAGATGGGCCAAGTCCAAGAGACCCAGTACTTC. Encoded protein: CASSVEMGQVQETQYF.